Listed here is a single TCR beta chain. Unique molecular identifiers featured in how the TCRbeta library was prepared. TCRdb passed the PCR reads through MiXCR, listing each CDR3 protein once. Among roughly 400,000 distinct CDR3 sequences, about a fifth were seen once, and the ten largest hold 3.8%. This record comes from a study of T-cell reconstitution after alpha-beta-depleted transplantation in children. The ends were cut back, 1 base at V and 13 bases at J, with 11 bases in the middle. CDR3 length: 13 amino acids. The germline V gene encodes CDR1 SGHTA and CDR2 FQGNSA. The specimen comprised PBMCs from the stem cell graft donor, sampled from the stem cell graft. The rearrangement uses TRBV7-2 and TRBJ1-6; D gene uncertain. This sequence was found in a human donor who donated a stem cell graft to a child with acute myeloid leukemia. DNA for the CDR3: TGTGCCAGCAGCTTAGATGCGGGGTCGCCCCTCCACTTT. This gives the protein CASSLDAGSPLHF.